This entry lists 10 T cell receptor beta chains sequenced from one sample in a study of identical twins. TCRdb itself ran the 5' RACE reads through MiXCR, one entry per CDR3 protein. The sample has 450,000 or so distinct CDR3 sequences, 13% to 15% seen once. Another study also made use of these data, one on yellow fever vaccine responses in identical twins.

Source material: CD4+ T cells sorted from blood. These TCRs come from a woman aged 18-29 years in good health.

This clonotype was seen a handful of times. The chain couples TRBV5-1 to TRBJ2-2; D is uncertain. The germline V gene encodes CDR1 SGHRS and CDR2 YFSETQ. The V gene lost 8 bases and the J gene lost 1 base, with 15 bases spanning the gap. The CDR3 sequence is 15 residues long. This CDR3 reads CASTNQAVNTGELFF. CDR3 in DNA: TGCGCCAGTACGAACCAGGCGGTGAACACCGGGGAGCTGTTTTTT.

The chain carries TRBV7-2 and TRBJ2-6, with D uncertain. The CDR3 consists of 13 residues. CDR1 is SGHTA and CDR2 is FQGNSA in the germline V gene. Deletions cut 7 bases from V and 3 bases from J, with 7 bases between. CDR3 in DNA: TGTGCCAGCACCCAAGGTGGGGCCAACGTCCTGACTTTC. It specifies CASTQGGANVLTF.

This clonotype was seen repeatedly, ten times or more. The rearrangement joins TRBV5-1 to TRBJ2-3; TRBD2 matches at 13 bases. Germline V gene lookup returns CDR1 SGHRS and CDR2 YFSETQ. V gave up 3 bases and J gave up 2 bases; unmatched junction bases: 6. CDR3 length equals 17 residues. The CDR3 DNA sequence: TGCGCCAGCAGCTCGGGACTAGCGGGGACATCCACAGATACGCAGTATTTT. It codes for CASSSGLAGTSTDTQYF.

This clonotype occurred a few times. The CDR3 DNA is TGTGCCAGCAGTTTACCGGATTATAATTCACCCCTCCACTTT. Encoded protein: CASSLPDYNSPLHF. This rearrangement joins TRBV28 to TRBJ1-6; D uncertain. Looked up from germline, CDR1 is MDHEN and CDR2 is SYDVKM. CDR3 size: 14 residues. The V end was cut by 2 bases, the J end by 4 bases, with 6 bases between.

There are many counts of this clonotype. This chain connects TRBV29-1 to TRBJ2-7; D is possibly TRBD2 (5 bases). The germline V and J ends were trimmed by 0 bases and 9 bases, with 12 bases remaining between them. This CDR3 contains 12 residues. CDR1 and CDR2 (germline): SQVTM, ANQGSEA. CDR3 sequence reads: CSVEEAPGRQYF. The CDR3 DNA reads as TGCAGCGTTGAAGAAGCTCCGGGAAGGCAGTACTTC.

This clonotype turned up a few times. V gene TRBV3-1 combines with J gene TRBJ2-1; 7 bases are shared with TRBD1. Germline CDR1 and CDR2: LGHDT and YNNKEL (reference sequence). V was pared by 5 bases and J by 4 bases, with 8 bases of the junction left unmatched. The CDR3 runs 15 residues. DNA of the CDR3: TGTGCCAGCAGCGCAGACAGGGACCCTTACAATGAGCAGTTCTTC. Protein sequence: CASSADRDPYNEQFF.

This clonotype was seen a handful of times. The chain links TRBV18 to TRBJ1-2, with D tentatively TRBD1 (5 bases). V lost 6 bases to trimming and J lost 5 bases, with 16 bases between them. The CDR3 sequence is 14 residues long. From germline, CDR1 is KGHSH and CDR2 LQKENI. DNA for the CDR3: TGTGCCAGCTCTCCTGAGGGACGGCGGTATGGCTACACCTTC. This encodes CASSPEGRRYGYTF.

The rearrangement links TRBV29-1 to TRBJ2-7; 7 nucleotides align to TRBD1. V lost 5 bases, J lost 9 bases, and 7 bases stayed unmatched. CDR3 length: 11 amino acids. From germline, CDR1 is SQVTM and CDR2 ANQGSEA. In DNA form, the CDR3 reads TGCAGCGTTAGACAGGGCCCTTGGCAGTACTTC. Translating it yields CSVRQGPWQYF.

The chain couples TRBV4-1 to TRBJ2-7, with 8 bases lining up with TRBD2. Germline V gene data show CDR1 as MGHRA and CDR2 as YSYEKL. The CDR3 contains 15 residues. V lost 2 bases, J lost 7 bases, and 10 bases stayed unmatched. The CDR3 loop reads CASSQNQGLEGEQYF. The CDR3 bases are TGCGCCAGCAGCCAAAATCAGGGACTAGAAGGTGAGCAGTACTTC.

The chain carries TRBV14 and TRBJ2-5, with 7 positions matching TRBD1. J gave up 5 bases and V 2 bases, and 14 bases lay outside the gene matches. CDR3 length: 17 amino acids. CDR1 is SGHDN, CDR2 FVKESK, per germline. CDR3 in amino acids: CASSQPTGPWVGETQYF. The CDR3, as DNA: TGTGCCAGCAGCCAACCGACAGGGCCCTGGGTTGGGGAGACCCAGTACTTC.